These 26 T cell receptor beta chains originate from one sample sequenced in a study of blood T cell repertoires in COVID-19. TCRdb's table, derived via immunoSEQ multiplex PCR, lists solely in-frame clones and lacks some. The sample carries roughly 27,000 clones, more than 75% recorded once. The specimen sequenced was peripheral blood. The source of these receptors is a woman aged 70 to 79 with acute or convalescent COVID-19.

The J gene is TRBJ1-5, the V gene TRBV7-6, with 7 bases identical to TRBD1. V was pared by 1 base and J by 2 bases, with 5 bases of the junction left unmatched. CDR1 is SGHVS and CDR2 is FNYEAQ in the germline V gene. The CDR3 runs 16 residues. CDR3 sequence (DNA): TGTGCCAGCAGCTTAGGGACAGGTGGGCGCAATCAGCCCCAGCATTTT. Its translation: CASSLGTGGRNQPQHF. Using reference TRBV7-6 and TRBJ1-5 for the parts outside the CDR3, the full variable domain is GAGVSQSPRYKVTKRGQDVALRCDPISGHVSLYWYRQALGQGPEFLTYFNYEAQQDKSGLPNDRFSAERPEGSISTLTIQRTEQRDSAMYRCASSLGTGGRNQPQHFGDGTRLSIL.

The chain links TRBV18 to TRBJ1-2; TRBD1 aligns across 8 bases. The trim removed 6 bases at V and 8 bases at J, leaving 14 bases unmatched. The germline V gene has CDR1 KGHSH and CDR2 LQKENI. The CDR3 runs 15 residues. CDR3: CASSPGQGDSLGYTF. The CDR3 DNA sequence: TGTGCCAGCTCGCCCGGACAGGGTGACTCTTTAGGCTACACCTTC.

The chain combines TRBV12-3 or TRBV12-4 with TRBJ2-2; no reliable D call. Trimming removed 5 bases from V and 8 bases from J, with 6 bases in between. This CDR3 is built from 11 residues. CDR3 nucleotide sequence: TGTGCCAGCAGTACCAGTGGGGAGCTGTTTTTT. Its protein is CASSTSGELFF.

CDR3 protein: CAWAFGGTNQPQHF. CDR3 DNA sequence: TGTGCCTGGGCCTTTGGGGGGACCAATCAGCCCCAGCATTTT. The rearrangement links TRBV30 to TRBJ1-5, with D possibly matching TRBD1 (5 bases). In germline, CDR1 is GTSNPN, CDR2 SVGIG (reference sequence). Deletions cut 5 bases from V and 3 bases from J, with 14 bases between. The CDR3 loop spans 14 amino acids.

This clone has just a few counts. The rearrangement links TRBV6-5 to TRBJ1-6; the D gene is possibly TRBD1 (6 bases). The germline V and J ends were trimmed by 8 bases and 4 bases, with 12 bases remaining between them. Germline V gives CDR1 MNHEY, CDR2 SVGAGI. The CDR3 sequence is 14 residues long. CDR3 coding DNA: TGTGCCAGCGGGGTAACAGGGTATAATTCACCCCTCCACTTT. Protein product: CASGVTGYNSPLHF.

This clone is a singleton in its sample. V and J are TRBV7-8 and TRBJ2-7; a weak D match, TRBD2 (6 bases). The ends were cut back, 3 bases at V and 2 bases at J, with 14 bases in the middle. CDR1 is SGHVS, CDR2 FQNEAQ, per germline. The CDR3 has 15 amino acids. The CDR3 bases are TGTGCCAGCAGCTTGGGTCTAGCGTTAACCTACGAGCAGTACTTC. This translates into CASSLGLALTYEQYF. Combining the CDR3 with reference TRBV7-8 and TRBJ2-7 gives the whole variable domain GAGVSQSPRYKVAKRGQDVALRCDPISGHVSLFWYQQALGQGPEFLTYFQNEAQLDKSGLPSDRFFAERPEGSVSTLKIQRTQQEDSAVYLCASSLGLALTYEQYFGPGTRLTVT.

The chain carries TRBV24-1 and TRBJ2-1; 12 bases map to TRBD2. The V gene end was trimmed by 3 bases and the J gene end by 8 bases; junction bases not matched to a gene: 7. The CDR3 length is 16 residues. Germline values: CDR1 KGHDR, CDR2 SFDVKD. CDR3 in DNA: TGTGCCACCAGTGATCCTAGCGGGAGGGTTCACGATGAGCAGTTCTTC. It encodes CATSDPSGRVHDEQFF.

The chain couples TRBV12-2 to TRBJ1-4. TRBV12-2 is classified as a pseudogene. This CDR3 region has 20 residues. CDR3 sequence (DNA): TGTGCAAGTCGCTTAGGCGGGACCCACACCCCAAATGCAACTAATGAAAAACTGTTTTTT. It yields the protein CASRLGGTHTPNATNEKLFF.

This clone was recorded a few times. V gene TRBV9 combines with J gene TRBJ1-1; unclear D gene. Deletions cut 4 bases from V and 1 base from J, with 11 bases between. CDR1 and CDR2 from the germline V gene are SGDLS and YYNGEE. CDR3 length: 14 amino acids. This chain's CDR3 is CASSPRHENTEAFF. In nucleotides, the CDR3 is TGTGCCAGCAGCCCGAGACACGAGAACACTGAAGCTTTCTTT.

The chain links TRBV10-3 to TRBJ2-5; D unresolved. V lost 8 bases and J 2 bases, leaving 9 bases between the germline ends. Germline V lookup: CDR1 ENHRY, CDR2 SYGVKD. This CDR3 region has 12 residues. The CDR3 nucleotides are TGTGCCATCGGGCGAGCTCAAGAGACCCAGTACTTC. Encoded protein: CAIGRAQETQYF.

This clone appeared once. The rearrangement joins TRBV5-1 to TRBJ2-3; 8 positions match TRBD1. CDR1 is SGHRS and CDR2 is YFSETQ in the germline V gene. J was trimmed by 4 bases and V by 5 bases; bases with no gene match: 6. This CDR3 comprises 14 residues. In DNA, the CDR3 is TGCGCCAGCAGAACCCGGACAGGGTCAGATACGCAGTATTTT. Protein product: CASRTRTGSDTQYF. The whole variable domain, remainder taken from reference TRBV5-1 and TRBJ2-3, is KAGVTQTPRYLIKTRGQQVTLSCSPISGHRSVSWYQQTPGQGLQFLFEYFSETQRNKGNFPGRFSGRQFSNSRSEMNVSTLELGDSALYLCASRTRTGSDTQYFGPGTRLTVL.

The chain uses TRBV28 and TRBJ2-7; TRBD2 is a possible D gene (6 bases). The V end was cut by 7 bases, the J end by 6 bases, with 22 bases between. CDR1 MDHEN and CDR2 SYDVKM come from the germline V gene. This CDR3 is 15 amino acids long. CDR3 amino acids: CASTISRAGRGEQYF. Here the CDR3 DNA reads TGTGCCAGCACCATTTCCCGAGCCGGGCGGGGCGAGCAGTACTTC.

The V call is TRBV18, the J call TRBJ1-1; perhaps TRBD1 as D (5 bases). Germline lookup yields CDR1 KGHSH and CDR2 LQKENI. The CDR3 is 16 residues long. Trimming left V 3 bases short and J 4 bases short, with 18 bases between. This chain's CDR3 is CASSPRGSGDGTEAFF. The CDR3, as DNA: TGTGCCAGCTCACCCCGGGGGTCTGGAGATGGCACTGAAGCTTTCTTT. The full variable domain, rest sourced from reference TRBV18 and TRBJ1-1, is NAGVMQNPRHLVRRRGQEARLRCSPMKGHSHVYWYRQLPEEGLKFMVYLQKENIIDESGMPKERFSAEFPKEGPSILRIQQVVRGDSAAYFCASSPRGSGDGTEAFFGQGTRLTVV.

This clone was observed a few times. The chain is built from TRBV7-9 and TRBJ1-3, with 7 bases matching TRBD1. Germline V gene sequence: CDR1 SEHNR, CDR2 FQNEAQ (reference sequence). The ends lost 6 bases at V and 2 bases at J; junction bases unmatched: 7. CDR3 length equals 15 residues. This CDR3 is CASSFSTGTGNTIYF. The CDR3 coding sequence is TGTGCCAGCAGTTTCTCGACAGGGACTGGAAACACCATATATTTT.

CDR3 residues: CASSQAAAARGEQYF. The CDR3 DNA reads as TGTGCCAGCAGCCAAGCCGCGGCAGCCCGGGGTGAGCAGTACTTC. This chain connects TRBV4-2 to TRBJ2-7, with D possibly TRBD2 on 5 matching bases. Per germline, CDR1 LGHNA and CDR2 YNFKEQ. The CDR3 totals 15 residues. Trimming took off 1 base at V and 7 bases at J, with 17 bases between the two ends.

The DNA of the CDR3 is TGTGCCAGCTCACCACTTCCTACCGAGCAGTACTTC. Protein product: CASSPLPTEQYF. This chain connects TRBV18 to TRBJ2-7; no reliable D call. Germline CDR1 and CDR2: KGHSH and LQKENI. The germline V and J ends were trimmed by 1 base and 6 bases, with 7 bases remaining between them. The CDR3 is 12 residues long.

This clone was seen more than once but under ten times. The V call is TRBV3-1 (or the pseudogene TRBV3-2), the J call TRBJ2-5; possibly TRBD1 for D (6 bases). Germline V CDR1 and CDR2: LGHDT, YNNKEL (reference sequence). V shed 2 bases and J shed 4 bases, with 14 bases lying between them. The CDR3 has 15 amino acids. This CDR3 is CASSQRSLGGETQYF. CDR3 nucleotides: TGTGCCAGCAGCCAACGGTCCTTAGGGGGAGAGACCCAGTACTTC.

V is TRBV27 and J is TRBJ1-2, with D possibly being TRBD1 (5 bases). Trimming stripped 4 bases from V and 6 bases from J, with 18 bases between. The length of the CDR3 is 15 residues. Germline V lookup: CDR1 MNHEY, CDR2 SMNVEV (reference sequence). The CDR3 sequence is CASSYTTGLEDGYTF. The CDR3 DNA reads TGTGCCAGCAGTTACACCACAGGTCTCGAGGATGGCTACACCTTC.

V is TRBV19 and J is TRBJ2-5; D possibly corresponds to TRBD1 (6 bases). The length of the CDR3 is 15 residues. In germline, CDR1 is LNHDA, CDR2 SQIVND (reference sequence). The germline V and J ends were trimmed by 3 bases and 5 bases, with 16 bases remaining between them. The CDR3 spells CASSMGPTGWETQYF. CDR3 bases: TGTGCCAGTAGTATGGGCCCCACAGGGTGGGAGACCCAGTACTTC.

This clone was seen only a few times. This chain connects TRBV7-9 to TRBJ1-1; no clear D. The germline CDR1 and CDR2 sequences are SEHNR and FQNEAQ (reference sequence). V was cut by 5 bases and J by 0 bases, with 7 bases left in between. There are 13 residues in the CDR3. The CDR3 bases are TGTGCCAGCAGCGCCCAGGTGAACACTGAAGCTTTCTTT. Its translation is CASSAQVNTEAFF.

This chain's CDR3 is CASSGAGRTGGTYEQYF. The CDR3 DNA reads TGTGCCAGCAGTGGGGCGGGTAGGACAGGGGGGACCTACGAGCAGTACTTC. The rearrangement links TRBV6-1 to TRBJ2-7; 10 bases line up with TRBD1. Per germline, CDR1 MNHNS and CDR2 SASEGT. V dropped 4 bases and J dropped 2; count of bases not matched to a gene: 11. The CDR3 is 17 amino acids.

The chain couples TRBV6-1 to TRBJ1-2; TRBD1 matches at 9 bases. The CDR3 is 18 residues long. The ends lost 1 base at V and 6 bases at J; junction bases unmatched: 15. Germline V lookup: CDR1 MNHNS, CDR2 SASEGT. CDR3 amino acids: CASSEGGAGTGRGNGYTF. The CDR3 DNA reads as TGTGCCAGCAGTGAAGGCGGTGCTGGGACAGGGAGGGGAAATGGCTACACCTTC.

In its sample, this clone was seen a few times. Written as DNA, the CDR3 is TGTGCCAGCAGCCAGGCAAAGACAGGGGGCCCCTACGAGCAGTACTTC. The encoded protein is CASSQAKTGGPYEQYF. The chain combines TRBV6-2 or TRBV6-3 with TRBJ2-7; 10 bases line up with TRBD1. Per germline, CDR1 MNHEY and CDR2 SVGEGT. The CDR3 contains 16 residues. With V trimmed by 6 bases and J by 2 bases, 10 bases remained unmatched.

The chain combines TRBV7-2 with TRBJ1-5; D is possibly TRBD1 (5 bases). The V gene's germline CDR1 is SGHTA and CDR2 FQGNSA. V was clipped by 3 bases and J by 6 bases, with 15 bases between them. The length of the CDR3 is 15 residues. CDR3 coding DNA: TGTGCCAGCAGCTTCGGACAAGGAGGGAGTCAGCCCCAGCATTTT. Translating it yields CASSFGQGGSQPQHF.

The chain combines TRBV5-1 with TRBJ2-7; 8 positions agree with TRBD2. CDR1 and CDR2 (germline): SGHRS, YFSETQ. The CDR3 sequence is 12 residues long. The ends lost 5 bases at V and 4 bases at J; junction bases unmatched: 2. The CDR3 sequence is CASSSGDYEQYF. The CDR3, as DNA: TGCGCCAGCAGTAGCGGGGATTACGAGCAGTACTTC.

V is TRBV6-1 and J is TRBJ1-1, with 9 bases identical to TRBD1. The CDR3 contains 15 residues. V was pared by 5 bases and J by 1 base, with 5 bases of the junction left unmatched. CDR1 and CDR2 (germline): MNHNS, SASEGT. The CDR3 loop reads CASSLPGQGNTEAFF. The CDR3 DNA reads TGTGCCAGCAGTCTACCGGGACAGGGGAACACTGAAGCTTTCTTT.